The sequence of this TCR beta chain was determined in a study of cytotoxic CD8 clonotypes in ibrutinib-treated CLL. Points from the study as a whole: Clonality went higher at ibrutinib response and then dropped back toward baseline at progression. Contraction or stability on treatment was seen for public clonotypes, which were uncommon.

The planned depth of sequencing spanned 1 in 200,000 to 1 in 1 million T cells. The protocol was immunoSEQ multiplex PCR, while the TCRdb copy is restricted to in-frame clones and leaves out a portion. The data contain roughly 250,000 clones, 60% to 75% of them singletons. V was shortened by 5 bases and J by 3 bases, with 11 bases between the two germline ends. The V gene's germline CDR1 is MNHNY and CDR2 SVGAGI (reference sequence). The CDR3 contains 15 residues. A remark on this clone: Its antigen remains unidentified.

Specimen: PBMCs, collected after 24 months of ibrutinib treatment. The sequence derives from a human donor with chronic lymphocytic leukemia. The chain joins TRBV6-6 to TRBJ2-6; D is undetermined. The CDR3 spells CASSQPLGGANVLTF. CDR3 sequence (DNA): TGTGCCAGCAGTCAACCCTTAGGTGGGGCCAACGTCCTGACTTTC.